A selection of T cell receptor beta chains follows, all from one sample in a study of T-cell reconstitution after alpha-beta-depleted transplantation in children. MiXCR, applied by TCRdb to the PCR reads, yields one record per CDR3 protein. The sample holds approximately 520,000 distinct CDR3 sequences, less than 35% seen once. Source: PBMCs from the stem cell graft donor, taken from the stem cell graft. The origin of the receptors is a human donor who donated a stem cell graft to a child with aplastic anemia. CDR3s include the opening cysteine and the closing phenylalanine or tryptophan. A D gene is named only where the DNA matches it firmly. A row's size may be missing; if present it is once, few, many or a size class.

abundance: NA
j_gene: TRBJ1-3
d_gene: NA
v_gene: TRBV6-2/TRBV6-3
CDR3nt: TGTGCCAGCAGCAACACAGGGAATCTCCGAAACACCATATATTTT
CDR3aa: CASSNTGNLRNTIYF

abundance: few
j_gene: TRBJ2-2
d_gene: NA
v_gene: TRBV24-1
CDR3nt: TGTGCCACCAGTGATCGAAGCGGGGAGCTGTTTTTT
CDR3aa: CATSDRSGELFF

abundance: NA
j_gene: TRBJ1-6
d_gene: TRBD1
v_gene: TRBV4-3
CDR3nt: TGCGCCAGCAGCCATGATCGGGACAGTAATTCACCCCTCCACTTT
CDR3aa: CASSHDRDSNSPLHF

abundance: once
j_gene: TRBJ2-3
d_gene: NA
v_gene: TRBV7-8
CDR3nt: TGTGCCAGCAGCTTAGAATTGCGCGGTGGTTGGACAGATACGCAGTATTTT
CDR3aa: CASSLELRGGWTDTQYF

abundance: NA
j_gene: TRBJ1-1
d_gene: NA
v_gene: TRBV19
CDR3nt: TGTGCCAGTAGTCCAGGACAGACACGGAACACTGAAGCTTTCTTT
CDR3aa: CASSPGQTRNTEAFF

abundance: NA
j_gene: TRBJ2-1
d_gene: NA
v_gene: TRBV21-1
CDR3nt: TGTGCCAGCGGGTCTCCGGGGCGGGAGGGCAATGAGCAGTTCTTC
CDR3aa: CASGSPGREGNEQFF

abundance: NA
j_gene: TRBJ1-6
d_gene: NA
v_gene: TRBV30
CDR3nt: TGTGCCTGGAGTCCGGGCCACCTTAATTCACCCCTCCACTTT
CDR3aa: CAWSPGHLNSPLHF

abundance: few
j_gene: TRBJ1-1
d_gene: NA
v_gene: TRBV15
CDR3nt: TGTGCCACCAGCAGAGGGGCAGAAAGGACTGAAGCTTTCTTT
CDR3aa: CATSRGAERTEAFF

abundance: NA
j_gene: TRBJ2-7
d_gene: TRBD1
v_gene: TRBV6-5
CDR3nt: TGTGCCAGCAGTTACTCAGGGGACAGCTACGAGCAGTACTTC
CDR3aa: CASSYSGDSYEQYF

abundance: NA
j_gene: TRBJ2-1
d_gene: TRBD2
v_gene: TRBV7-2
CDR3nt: TGTGCCAGCAGCTTACGCGGGAGGGAAGGAGATGAGCAGTTCTTC
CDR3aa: CASSLRGREGDEQFF